This T cell receptor (beta chain) was captured in a study of chemoradiotherapy in HPV16-positive cancers. Only one count was recorded for this clone. Germline V gene lookup returns CDR1 LNHNV and CDR2 YYDKDF (reference sequence). The V end was cut by 3 bases, the J end by 4 bases, with 22 bases between. This CDR3 has 18 amino acids. Sequencing used immunoSEQ multiplex PCR; TCRdb keeps in-frame clones, though not all of them. The profile covers thousands of clones, with about 91% appearing a single time and around 3.3% taken by the ten largest. The receptor was derived from a human donor with HPV-associated anogenital cancer. The V and J genes are TRBV15 and TRBJ1-5, with a weak D call TRBD1 (6 bases). Here the sequenced sample was tumor tissue, taken from a patient who underwent chemoradiotherapy. This CDR3 reads CATSSDHLVGGPNQPQHF. CDR3 nucleotides: TGTGCCACCAGCAGCGACCACCTGGTAGGGGGGCCGAATCAGCCCCAGCATTTT.